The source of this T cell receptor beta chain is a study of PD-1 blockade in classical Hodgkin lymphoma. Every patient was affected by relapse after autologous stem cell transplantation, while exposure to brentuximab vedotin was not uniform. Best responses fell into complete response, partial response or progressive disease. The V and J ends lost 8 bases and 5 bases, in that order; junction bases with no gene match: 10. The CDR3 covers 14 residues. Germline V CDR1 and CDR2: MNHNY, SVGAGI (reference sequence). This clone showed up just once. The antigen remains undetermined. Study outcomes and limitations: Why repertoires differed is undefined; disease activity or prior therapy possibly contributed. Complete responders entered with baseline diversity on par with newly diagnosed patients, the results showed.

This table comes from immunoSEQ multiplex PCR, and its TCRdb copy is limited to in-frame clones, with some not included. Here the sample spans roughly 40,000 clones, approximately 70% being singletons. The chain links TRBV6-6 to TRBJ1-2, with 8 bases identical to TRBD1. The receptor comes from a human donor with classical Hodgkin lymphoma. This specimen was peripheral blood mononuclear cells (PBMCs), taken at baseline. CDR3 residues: CASQAAGGIYGYTF. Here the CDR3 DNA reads TGTGCCAGCCAAGCGGCAGGGGGCATTTATGGCTACACCTTC.